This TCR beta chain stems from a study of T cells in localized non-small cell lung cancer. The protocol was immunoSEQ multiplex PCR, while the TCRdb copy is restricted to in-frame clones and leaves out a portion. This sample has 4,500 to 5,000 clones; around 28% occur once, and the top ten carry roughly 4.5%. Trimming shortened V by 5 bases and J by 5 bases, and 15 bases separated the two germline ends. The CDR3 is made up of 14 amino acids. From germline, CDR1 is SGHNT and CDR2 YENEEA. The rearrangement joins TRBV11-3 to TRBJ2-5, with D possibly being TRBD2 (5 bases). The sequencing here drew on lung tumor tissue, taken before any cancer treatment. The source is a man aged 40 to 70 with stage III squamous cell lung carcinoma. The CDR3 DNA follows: TGTGCCAGCAGCCTCGTGGGATCGGGGGAGACCCAGTACTTC. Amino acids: CASSLVGSGETQYF.